One and the same sample provided the 20 T cell receptor beta chains below, sequenced in a study of CD8+ T cells in alopecia areata. The treatment: oral pan-JAK inhibitor, 5-10 mg twice daily. Once RNA had been extracted, it was reverse transcribed into cDNA to act as the sequencing template. Data came from immunoSEQ multiplex PCR; TCRdb stores just in-frame clones and leaves some out. The sample has around 150,000 clones, under 70% seen once. Sequenced here: CD4+ T cells sorted from blood, sampled at week 4, from a patient treated with tofacitinib. These receptor sequences come from a human donor with alopecia areata.

This chain links TRBV7-2 with TRBJ2-5; possibly TRBD2 for D (5 bases). Trimming took off 1 base at V and 9 bases at J, with 12 bases between the two ends. Germline V lookup: CDR1 SGHTA, CDR2 FQGNSA. CDR3 length: 13 residues. The CDR3 DNA reads as TGTGCCAGCAGCTTAGACCCCTCGGGGTCCCAGTACTTC. Amino acid sequence: CASSLDPSGSQYF. The full variable domain, with the rest looked up from reference TRBV7-2 and TRBJ2-5, is GAGVSQSPSNKVTEKGKDVELRCDPISGHTALYWYRQSLGQGLEFLIYFQGNSAPDKSGLPSDRFSAERTGGSVSTLTIQRTQQEDSAVYLCASSLDPSGSQYFGPGTRLLVL.

The gene calls are TRBV30 and TRBJ1-1; possibly TRBD1 for D (6 bases). The CDR3 extends over 16 amino acids. Germline loops: CDR1 GTSNPN, CDR2 SVGIG (reference sequence). Trimming took 4 bases from V and 4 from J, leaving 22 bases between them. CDR3 amino acids: CAWTPIEGGFSTEAFF. The CDR3 DNA reads as TGTGCCTGGACTCCAATCGAGGGGGGATTTAGCACTGAAGCTTTCTTT.

The rearrangement links TRBV25-1 to TRBJ2-7; a weak D match, TRBD1 (5 bases). The CDR3 sequence is 14 residues long. Trimming pared 4 bases from V and 3 bases from J, leaving 13 bases between. The germline V gene has CDR1 MGHDK and CDR2 SYGVNS. CDR3 DNA: TGTGCCAGCAGTGGCAGTAAGGGGTTCTACGAGCAGTACTTC. This encodes CASSGSKGFYEQYF.

The gene calls are TRBV29-1 and TRBJ1-4, with TRBD1 matching 7 bases. This CDR3 is built from 13 residues. V gave up 6 bases and J gave up 2 bases; unmatched junction bases: 3. Looked up from germline, CDR1 is SQVTM and CDR2 is ANQGSEA. CDR3 nucleotides: TGCAGCGTCCTGACAGGGACTAATGAAAAACTGTTTTTT. Its protein product is CSVLTGTNEKLFF.

In the case of this clone: Distinct nucleotide sequences in the sample also encode this CDR3. This chain joins TRBV27 and TRBJ1-5, with unresolved D. There are 13 residues in the CDR3. Per the germline V gene, CDR1 is MNHEY and CDR2 is SMNVEV (reference sequence). V was clipped by 0 bases and J by 2 bases, with 2 bases between them. The CDR3 loop is CASSLSRNQPQHF. The CDR3 bases are TGTGCCAGCAGTTTATCGCGCAATCAGCCCCAGCATTTT.

CDR3 residues: CAINPFNTGELFF. CDR3 DNA: TGTGCCATCAACCCCTTTAACACCGGGGAGCTGTTTTTT. The genes are TRBV10-3 and TRBJ2-2; D is unresolved. The length of the CDR3 is 13 residues. The germline V gene has CDR1 ENHRY and CDR2 SYGVKD. The V and J ends lost 7 bases and 2 bases respectively, with 8 bases between them.

As to this clone: The same CDR3 is also encoded by other DNA sequences in this sample. This chain links TRBV30 with TRBJ1-3; D not certain. The CDR3 extends over 13 amino acids. Germline V gene sequence: CDR1 GTSNPN, CDR2 SVGIG (reference sequence). Trimming removed 0 bases at V and 0 bases at J, with 3 bases between. Here the CDR3 DNA reads TGTGCCTGGAGTGTAACCTCTGGAAACACCATATATTTT. It specifies CAWSVTSGNTIYF.

V and J are TRBV25-1 and TRBJ1-1; D unclear. Per germline, CDR1 MGHDK and CDR2 SYGVNS. V was clipped by 5 bases and J by 6 bases, with 13 bases between them. There are 13 residues in the CDR3. Here the CDR3 DNA reads TGTGCCAGCAGTAGGCTGTTGGAGTCTGAAGCTTTCTTT. Translated: CASSRLLESEAFF.

In this sample, this clone turned up once. This chain joins TRBV6-5 and TRBJ1-6; tentative D call: TRBD1 (6 bases). The CDR3 contains 14 residues. The V gene lost 6 bases and the J gene lost 7 bases, with 13 bases spanning the gap. Per germline, CDR1 MNHEY and CDR2 SVGAGI. CDR3 amino acids: CASRMTGKNSPLHF. The CDR3 bases are TGTGCCAGCAGGATGACAGGAAAAAATTCACCCCTCCACTTT.

The V call is TRBV30, the J call TRBJ2-2; the D is unclear. Trimming took off 3 bases at V and 0 bases at J, with 5 bases between the two ends. Looked up from germline, CDR1 is GTSNPN and CDR2 is SVGIG (reference sequence). The CDR3 is 13 residues long. CDR3 bases: TGTGCCTGGAGGGGATCGAACACCGGGGAGCTGTTTTTT. Translating it yields CAWRGSNTGELFF.

J is TRBJ2-5 and V is TRBV2, with 13 positions matching TRBD2. CDR1 SNHLY and CDR2 FYNNEI come from the germline V gene. CDR3 length equals 16 residues. J lost 2 bases, V lost 6 bases, and 6 bases had no gene match. The chain's CDR3 is CASRVQGLAGQETQYF. The CDR3 coding sequence is TGTGCCAGCAGAGTTCAGGGACTAGCGGGGCAAGAGACCCAGTACTTC.

V is TRBV5-6 and J is TRBJ2-3; D not certain. The CDR3 runs 14 residues. From germline, CDR1 is SGHDT and CDR2 YYEEEE. V lost 2 bases and J lost 0, with 7 bases in between. The CDR3, as DNA: TGTGCCAGCAGCTTTCAGAGTAGCACAGATACGCAGTATTTT. This gives the protein CASSFQSSTDTQYF.

This clone was picked up many times. The gene calls are TRBV5-6 and TRBJ2-1, with TRBD2 identical over 9 bases. Germline V gives CDR1 SGHDT, CDR2 YYEEEE. The CDR3 extends over 17 amino acids. Trimming removed 1 base from V and 4 bases from J; junction bases left unmatched: 9. The CDR3 loop is CASSLYLSSGAYNEQFF. CDR3 DNA sequence: TGTGCCAGCAGCTTGTATTTGTCTAGCGGGGCGTACAATGAGCAGTTCTTC.

This clone occurred a few times. V is TRBV6-6 and J is TRBJ1-6, with 12 bases that match TRBD1. Germline V gives CDR1 MNHNY, CDR2 SVGAGI (reference sequence). The trim removed 6 bases at V and 7 bases at J, leaving 4 bases unmatched. The CDR3 length is 15 residues. The DNA of the CDR3 is TGTGCCAGCAGAGGGACAGGGGGCGAGAATTCACCCCTCCACTTT. Translated: CASRGTGGENSPLHF.

This clone was picked up a small number of times. V gene TRBV2 combines with J gene TRBJ1-6; D might be TRBD1 (6 bases). This CDR3 is built from 14 residues. Germline lookup yields CDR1 SNHLY and CDR2 FYNNEI. V was cut by 7 bases and J by 7 bases, with 14 bases left in between. The CDR3 loop reads CASMTGTKNSPLHF. CDR3 coding DNA: TGTGCCAGCATGACCGGGACAAAGAATTCACCCCTCCACTTT.

About this clone: Other DNA sequences of this sample code for an identical CDR3. V gene TRBV30 combines with J gene TRBJ2-7; maybe TRBD1 (6 bases). Trimming removed 1 base from V and 0 bases from J, with 10 bases in between. Per the germline V gene, CDR1 is GTSNPN and CDR2 is SVGIG (reference sequence). This CDR3 is built from 14 residues. The CDR3 here is CAWSGGPNSYEQYF. As DNA, the CDR3 is TGTGCCTGGAGTGGGGGGCCAAACTCCTACGAGCAGTACTTC.

V usage is TRBV30 and J usage is TRBJ1-6; D possibly corresponds to TRBD1 (6 bases). Trimming stripped 5 bases from V and 7 bases from J, with 12 bases between. The CDR3 is 13 amino acids. In germline, CDR1 is GTSNPN, CDR2 SVGIG (reference sequence). CDR3 coding DNA: TGTGCCTGGGACACAGGGAACAATTCACCCCTCCACTTT. Its translation is CAWDTGNNSPLHF.

The sample holds many counts of this clone. The chain combines TRBV18 with TRBJ1-2, with D possibly matching TRBD1 (6 bases). V was cut by 2 bases and J by 2 bases, with 12 bases left in between. The CDR3 totals 15 residues. Germline lookup yields CDR1 KGHSH and CDR2 LQKENI. CDR3 sequence reads: CASSPSRDMNYGYTF. In nucleotides, the CDR3 is TGTGCCAGCTCACCATCCCGGGACATGAACTATGGCTACACCTTC.

This chain joins TRBV2 and TRBJ2-7; 9 positions agree with TRBD2. This CDR3 contains 16 residues. The ends lost 3 bases at V and 1 base at J; junction bases unmatched: 7. CDR1 is SNHLY and CDR2 is FYNNEI in the germline V gene. CDR3 sequence: CASSDISGGPSYEQYF. DNA of the CDR3: TGTGCCAGCAGTGACATTAGCGGGGGCCCTTCCTACGAGCAGTACTTC.

V is TRBV5-6 and J is TRBJ1-4; 7 nucleotides agree with TRBD1. J lost 0 bases, V lost 3 bases, and 8 bases had no gene match. CDR3 length: 17 amino acids. Per the germline V gene, CDR1 is SGHDT and CDR2 is YYEEEE. This chain's CDR3 is CASSWRTGAPTNEKLFF. The DNA of the CDR3 is TGTGCCAGCAGCTGGAGGACAGGCGCTCCAACTAATGAAAAACTGTTTTTT. Together with reference TRBV5-6 and TRBJ1-4, the CDR3 gives the full variable domain: DAGVTQSPTHLIKTRGQQVTLRCSPKSGHDTVSWYQQALGQGPQFIFQYYEEEERQRGNFPDRFSGHQFPNYSSELNVNALLLGDSALYLCASSWRTGAPTNEKLFFGSGTQLSVL.